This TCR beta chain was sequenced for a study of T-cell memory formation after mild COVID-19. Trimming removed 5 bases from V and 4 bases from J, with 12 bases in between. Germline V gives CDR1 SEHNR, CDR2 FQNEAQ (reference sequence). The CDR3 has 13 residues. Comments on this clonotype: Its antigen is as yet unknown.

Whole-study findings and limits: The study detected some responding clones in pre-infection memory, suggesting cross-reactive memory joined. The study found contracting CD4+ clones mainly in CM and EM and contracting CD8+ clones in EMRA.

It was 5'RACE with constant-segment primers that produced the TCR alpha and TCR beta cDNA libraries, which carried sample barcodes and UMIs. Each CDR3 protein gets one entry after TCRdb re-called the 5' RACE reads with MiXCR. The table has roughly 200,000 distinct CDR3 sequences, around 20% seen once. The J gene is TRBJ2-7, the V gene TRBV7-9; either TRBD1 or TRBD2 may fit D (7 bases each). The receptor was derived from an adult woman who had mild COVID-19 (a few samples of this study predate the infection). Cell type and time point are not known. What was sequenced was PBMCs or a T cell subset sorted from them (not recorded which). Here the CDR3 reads CASSPQGGYEQYF. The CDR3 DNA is TGTGCCAGCAGCCCCCAGGGGGGGTACGAGCAGTACTTC.